Below, 23 T cell receptor beta chains from the same sample are listed, as sequenced in a study of Graves' ophthalmopathy and Graves' hyperthyroidism. The sequenced template was RNA, covering the TCR beta CDR3 region. First-round RT-PCR relied on HTBI primers, and a second-round multiplex PCR came next. One entry per CDR3 protein, called by TCRdb with MiXCR from the multiplex PCR reads. In the table there are some 360,000 distinct CDR3 sequences, 15% to 20% of which are singletons. Sample: peripheral blood. The origin of the receptors is an adult woman with stable Graves' hyperthyroidism.

This clonotype has ten or more counts. The chain employs TRBV28 and TRBJ1-5; 11 nucleotides line up with TRBD1. The germline V gene encodes CDR1 MDHEN and CDR2 SYDVKM. The CDR3 runs 14 residues. The J segment lost 5 bases and the V segment lost 4 bases, leaving 1 base of the junction unmatched. Here the CDR3 DNA reads TGTGCCAGCAGTTCGGGACAGGGGGATCAGCCCCAGCATTTT. Translated: CASSSGQGDQPQHF.

This clonotype showed up many times. The chain recombines TRBV4-1 with TRBJ2-7, with D possibly being TRBD2 (6 bases). There are 13 residues in the CDR3. Trimming cost V 4 bases and J 4 bases, with 11 bases left between them. In germline, CDR1 is MGHRA, CDR2 YSYEKL. In nucleotides, the CDR3 is TGCGCCAGCAGCCCCAATGCGGGGTACGAGCAGTACTTC. This sequence encodes CASSPNAGYEQYF.

This clonotype was detected many times. V and J are TRBV10-3 and TRBJ1-1, with D unresolved. Trimming removed 3 bases at V and 7 bases at J, with 6 bases between. The germline V gene has CDR1 ENHRY and CDR2 SYGVKD. The CDR3 covers 11 residues. The CDR3 nucleotides are TGTGCCATCAGTGAACGGGGTGAAGCTTTCTTT. It encodes CAISERGEAFF.

This clonotype was detected many times. This chain links TRBV27 with TRBJ1-2; perhaps TRBD1 as D (6 bases). Looked up from germline, CDR1 is MNHEY and CDR2 is SMNVEV (reference sequence). The V and J ends lost 0 bases and 6 bases respectively, with 14 bases between them. This CDR3 comprises 15 residues. The CDR3 region is CASSLSEGGTDGYTF. In DNA, the CDR3 is TGTGCCAGCAGTTTATCCGAAGGGGGGACGGATGGCTACACCTTC.

This clonotype was picked up many times. The V gene is TRBV9, the J gene TRBJ1-1; D is undetermined. CDR3 size: 17 residues. CDR1 and CDR2 from the germline V gene are SGDLS and YYNGEE. V gave up 1 base and J gave up 1 base, with 17 bases separating them. The CDR3, as DNA: TGTGCCAGCAGCGTACTCCCTAGAATGGGATCGAACACTGAAGCTTTCTTT. Its translation is CASSVLPRMGSNTEAFF. The full variable domain, rest sourced from reference TRBV9 and TRBJ1-1, is DSGVTQTPKHLITATGQRVTLRCSPRSGDLSVYWYQQSLDQGLQFLIQYYNGEERAKGNILERFSAQQFPDLHSELNLSSLELGDSALYFCASSVLPRMGSNTEAFFGQGTRLTVV.

A few counts support this clonotype. The chain joins TRBV7-2 to TRBJ2-2; D remains ambiguous. This CDR3 has 13 amino acids. Deletions cut 5 bases from V and 6 bases from J, with 10 bases between. Germline CDR1 is SGHTA and CDR2 is FQGNSA. The CDR3 is CASSQTRAGELFF. The CDR3 bases are TGTGCCAGCAGCCAGACCCGGGCCGGGGAGCTGTTTTTT.

This clonotype was found many times. The chain links TRBV10-3 to TRBJ1-6; no definite D call. CDR1 and CDR2 (germline): ENHRY, SYGVKD. The CDR3 runs 15 residues. The ends were cut back, 2 bases at V and 7 bases at J, with 12 bases in the middle. This CDR3 is CAISENQPGNSPLHF. CDR3 in DNA: TGTGCCATCAGTGAGAACCAACCGGGCAATTCACCCCTCCACTTT.

This clonotype has only a few counts. The V call is TRBV7-8, the J call TRBJ2-4; 7 bases agree with TRBD2. The germline V gene has CDR1 SGHVS and CDR2 FQNEAQ. The J segment lost 0 bases and the V segment lost 3 bases, leaving 5 bases of the junction unmatched. The CDR3 loop spans 16 amino acids. The CDR3 here is CASSLWGGLAKNIQYF. The CDR3, as DNA: TGTGCCAGCAGCTTGTGGGGGGGACTAGCCAAAAACATTCAGTACTTC.

This clonotype was recorded many times. The chain employs TRBV27 and TRBJ2-7; the D gene is possibly TRBD2 (6 bases). CDR1 is MNHEY, CDR2 SMNVEV, per germline (reference sequence). The CDR3 consists of 14 residues. Trimming left V 0 bases short and J 1 base short, with 7 bases between. The CDR3 nucleotides read TGTGCCAGCAGTTTATCCGGGAGATCCTACGAGCAGTACTTC. Protein sequence: CASSLSGRSYEQYF.

This clonotype was counted ten times or more. The V and J genes are TRBV12-3 or TRBV12-4 and TRBJ1-1, with D unresolved. The ends were cut back, 6 bases at V and 3 bases at J, with 5 bases in the middle. This CDR3 is 11 amino acids long. CDR3 nucleotide sequence: TGTGCCAGCAGCATGGACACTGAAGCTTTCTTT. Translating gives CASSMDTEAFF.

This clonotype showed up many times. The V gene is TRBV28, the J gene TRBJ2-2; D unresolved. Germline V CDR1 and CDR2: MDHEN, SYDVKM. This CDR3 comprises 14 residues. With 6 bases removed from V and 2 bases from J, the gap between germline ends came to 10 bases. The CDR3 loop reads CASRRLGNTGELFF. The CDR3 nucleotides are TGTGCCAGCAGGCGGCTAGGAAACACCGGGGAGCTGTTTTTT.

The V and J genes are TRBV7-2 and TRBJ1-1; D unclear. Germline CDR1 and CDR2: SGHTA and FQGNSA. This CDR3 is built from 15 residues. Trimming took off 6 bases at V and 0 bases at J, with 14 bases between the two ends. The CDR3 nucleotides are TGTGCCAGCAGAATGCCGTGGAACATGAACACTGAAGCTTTCTTT. This gives the protein CASRMPWNMNTEAFF.

This chain connects TRBV15 to TRBJ1-1, with no clear D. The CDR3 contains 13 residues. The V gene's germline CDR1 is LNHNV and CDR2 YYDKDF (reference sequence). The V and J ends lost 8 bases and 1 base respectively, with 11 bases between them. This chain's CDR3 is CATQSWGNTEAFF. The CDR3 nucleotides read TGTGCCACCCAAAGTTGGGGGAACACTGAAGCTTTCTTT. The full variable domain, its missing parts supplied by reference TRBV15 and TRBJ1-1, is DAMVIQNPRYQVTQFGKPVTLSCSQTLNHNVMYWYQQKSSQAPKLLFHYYDKDFNNEADTPDNFQSRRPNTSFCFLDIRSPGLGDTAMYLCATQSWGNTEAFFGQGTRLTVV.

This clonotype has only a few counts. J is TRBJ2-7 and V is TRBV7-8; 12 bases agree with TRBD2. The V gene's germline CDR1 is SGHVS and CDR2 FQNEAQ. The CDR3 covers 16 residues. V lost 5 bases to trimming and J lost 5 bases; unmatched junction nucleotides: 10. This chain's CDR3 is CASSGAGLAGRNEQYF. The DNA of the CDR3 is TGTGCCAGCAGCGGCGCGGGACTAGCGGGCAGAAACGAGCAGTACTTC.

This clonotype was counted at least ten times. The V call is TRBV6-5, the J call TRBJ2-2; the D is unclear. Trimming shortened V by 4 bases and J by 1 base, and 10 bases separated the two germline ends. The length of the CDR3 is 15 residues. Germline CDR1 is MNHEY and CDR2 is SVGAGI. The CDR3 nucleotides are TGTGCCAGCAGTTCTCAACGGAAGAACACCGGGGAGCTGTTTTTT. Translation gives CASSSQRKNTGELFF.

This clonotype has at least ten counts. The V gene is TRBV12-3 or TRBV12-4, the J gene TRBJ1-1; D may be TRBD1 (6 bases). V was cut by 3 bases and J by 4 bases, with 12 bases left in between. The CDR3 has 14 amino acids. The CDR3 sequence: CASSLGSRGTEAFF. The CDR3 DNA reads TGTGCCAGCAGTTTGGGGAGCAGGGGCACTGAAGCTTTCTTT.

This clonotype ranks as medium-sized (0.01 to 0.1%). The V gene is TRBV12-3 or TRBV12-4, the J gene TRBJ2-7; D is unresolved. V was shortened by 1 base and J by 4 bases, with 5 bases between the two germline ends. CDR3 size: 12 residues. CDR3 residues: CASSLGSYEQYF. The CDR3 bases are TGTGCCAGCAGTTTAGGCAGTTACGAGCAGTACTTC.

The V and J genes are TRBV7-9 and TRBJ1-1, with D tentatively TRBD1 (6 bases). The V gene lost 5 bases and the J gene lost 1 base, with 11 bases spanning the gap. The length of the CDR3 is 14 residues. The germline CDR1 and CDR2 sequences are SEHNR and FQNEAQ (reference sequence). The CDR3 DNA reads as TGTGCCAGCAGCATACGACAGGAGAACACTGAAGCTTTCTTT. Translation: CASSIRQENTEAFF.

This clonotype was detected a few times. The V call is TRBV7-2, the J call TRBJ2-2, with D perhaps matching TRBD1 (6 bases). This CDR3 is 14 amino acids long. Germline CDR1 is SGHTA and CDR2 is FQGNSA. V was cut by 2 bases and J by 5 bases, with 9 bases left in between. CDR3 residues: CASSLFRGTGELFF. The CDR3 DNA is TGTGCCAGCAGCTTATTTAGGGGGACCGGGGAGCTGTTTTTT.

With respect to this clonotype: One end of the junction is discordant with germline, which a read error may explain. The chain links TRBV7-2 to TRBJ2-7; D is perhaps TRBD1 (7 bases). The CDR3 runs to 14 residues. Germline V lookup: CDR1 SGHTA, CDR2 FQGNSA. The CDR3 nucleotides are TGTGCCAGCAGCCCCCAGGGGGGACCCTACGAGCTGTACTTC. Translation gives CASSPQGGPYELYF. The whole variable domain, filled in from reference TRBV7-2 and TRBJ2-7, reads GAGVSQSPSNKVTEKGKDVELRCDPISGHTALYWYRQSLGQGLEFLIYFQGNSAPDKSGLPSDRFSAERTGGSVSTLTIQRTQQEDSAVYLCASSPQGGPYELYFGPGTRLTVT.

The CDR3 DNA reads TGTGCCAGTGCGGCGGGAGTCACCGGGGAGCTGTTTTTT. Translation gives CASAAGVTGELFF. The V call is TRBV19, the J call TRBJ2-2, with 7 bases lining up with TRBD2. This CDR3 has 13 residues. V dropped 8 bases and J dropped 4; count of bases not matched to a gene: 4. Germline CDR1 reads LNHDA; CDR2 reads SQIVND (reference sequence).

The chain has TRBV4-1 and TRBJ1-3; no definite D call. Looked up from germline, CDR1 is MGHRA and CDR2 is YSYEKL. The CDR3 is made up of 18 amino acids. Trimming took 3 bases from V and 2 from J, leaving 20 bases between them. The CDR3 protein is CASSQKSSGPSTGNTIYF. CDR3 coding DNA: TGCGCCAGCAGCCAGAAATCGTCCGGACCCTCGACTGGAAACACCATATATTTT.

V and J are TRBV6-1 and TRBJ2-7, with a weak D call TRBD1 (6 bases). Germline values: CDR1 MNHNS, CDR2 SASEGT. The CDR3 consists of 14 residues. V lost 6 bases to trimming and J lost 3 bases, with 15 bases between them. The CDR3 region is CASSPGTTGYEQYF. The CDR3 DNA is TGTGCCAGCAGCCCAGGGACAACGGGCTACGAGCAGTACTTC.